The clone carrying this TCR beta chain is a singleton in its sample. Authors' processing steps: Scientists estimated how many nucleated cells there were by amplifying reference gene primers. The table came from immunoSEQ multiplex PCR; TCRdb's copy has only in-frame clones and leaves some out. V and J calls plus clone size are reproduced from that table; the DNA served to infer D and trimming. The repertoire holds about 200,000 clones, with roughly 77% as singletons. The Seattle patients joined while their infection was active and were tracked longitudinally afterward. The sample belongs to a study of blood T cell repertoires in COVID-19. Study information: Sources were T cells, B-cell-depleted T cells, or PBMCs; the material itself was cDNA or gDNA.

Germline V gene lookup returns CDR1 SGHTA and CDR2 FQGNSA. V lost 5 bases to trimming and J lost 4 bases, with 12 bases between them. CDR3 length: 14 amino acids. The sequence came from a woman aged 35 to 49 with COVID-19, enrolled during active disease. V and J are TRBV7-2 and TRBJ1-3; D gene uncertain. The specimen sequenced was peripheral blood. CDR3 in DNA: TGTGCCAGCAGCCACTTTCGCGCAGGAAACACCATATATTTT. Protein sequence: CASSHFRAGNTIYF.